In its sample, the clone carrying this TCR beta chain was seen many times. The antigen remains unidentified. Each CDR3 protein is one row after TCRdb ran MiXCR on the reads. This table holds 50,000 to 65,000 distinct CDR3 sequences, more than 15% found once. The sample comes from a study of T cell repertoires in cytomegalovirus infection. Study background: HLA-C-restricted CMV epitopes, recently identified, and well-studied HLA-B-restricted ones were used by the study. The public TCR beta signatures pointed to both CMV infection and matching HLA type.

General study points: Frequencies of public TCR beta families were cumulated, and this identified carriers of CMV plus the relevant HLA. Across the ex vivo response, the dominant clonotypes were HLA-C-restricted CMV-specific TCR beta clonotypes.

With 0 bases clipped from V and 6 bases from J, the junction kept 3 bases outside the gene matches. The CDR3 runs to 14 residues. CDR1 is MNHEY, CDR2 SVGAGI, per germline. The rearrangement uses TRBV6-5 and TRBJ1-2; 8 nucleotides agree with TRBD1. This clonotype was obtained from a human donor in good health (CMV status not recorded). Some clones in this sample may be carry-over from other donors' samples. This material consisted of CD8+ T cells from cultured PBMCs, taken from culture after CMV antigen stimulation. CDR3 DNA: TGTGCCAGCAGTTACTCCCGGACAGGGCATGGCTACACCTTC. Translated, it gives CASSYSRTGHGYTF.